This T cell receptor (beta chain) originates from a study of PD-1 blockade in mismatch repair-deficient tumors. The study, taken as a whole, reports: Tumor-resident clones, often absent from pretreatment blood, expanded after pembrolizumab and then contracted.

Measured with immunoSEQ multiplex PCR; TCRdb has only the in-frame clones, and not every one. The sample gives around 33,000 clones, 80% of which show up once; 3% to 4% is in the top ten. The TCR-sequenced patients were a few responders to pembrolizumab. This clone has a handful of counts. As yet, its antigen is unknown. The germline V gene has CDR1 SGHTA and CDR2 FQGNSA. The CDR3 sequence is 12 residues long. The V end was cut by 2 bases, the J end by 7 bases, with 9 bases between. The chain is built from TRBV7-2 and TRBJ2-7; D not resolved. The TCR comes from an adult with mismatch repair-deficient cancer. This material consisted of PBMCs, taken less than 7 weeks after starting pembrolizumab. DNA for the CDR3: TGTGCCAGCAGCTTACCCTATCGGGAGCAGTACTTC. Its protein is CASSLPYREQYF.